The rows below give T cell receptor beta chains drawn from one sample of a study of blood T cell repertoires in COVID-19. The method was immunoSEQ multiplex PCR; TCRdb's version includes in-frame clones alone and lacks a portion of them. The sample includes about 130,000 clones, around 88% of them seen just once. The sequenced sample was peripheral blood. The origin of the receptors is a man between 60 and 70 years old with active or convalescent COVID-19. The CDR3 runs from the conserved cysteine through the conserved F or W. Fields, in order: J gene, D gene, V gene, CDR3 length, clone size, CDR3 DNA, CDR3 protein. A D gene is named only where the DNA matches it firmly. The listing skips clone size in some rows; elsewhere it reads once, few, many or a size class.

j_call: TRBJ1-2
d_call: -
v_call: TRBV12-3/TRBV12-4
cdr3_length: 12
clone_size: -
cdr3_nt: TGTGCCAGCAGCTCGGAGGGGTATGGCTACACCTTC
cdr3_aa: CASSSEGYGYTF

j_call: TRBJ1-6
d_call: -
v_call: TRBV19
cdr3_length: 13
clone_size: -
cdr3_nt: TGTGCCAGTAGGCAGGGTGGAAATTCACCCCTCCACTTT
cdr3_aa: CASRQGGNSPLHF

j_call: TRBJ2-1
d_call: -
v_call: TRBV24-1
cdr3_length: 16
clone_size: -
cdr3_nt: TGTGCCACCAGTGATTTGAGGGGCAGGGGCTACAATGAGCAGTTCTTC
cdr3_aa: CATSDLRGRGYNEQFF

j_call: TRBJ1-1
d_call: TRBD1
v_call: TRBV5-4
cdr3_length: 17
clone_size: -
cdr3_nt: TGTGCCAGCAGCTTAAAACAGGGGGTTGGTAAGAACACTGAAGCTTTCTTT
cdr3_aa: CASSLKQGVGKNTEAFF

j_call: TRBJ1-2
d_call: -
v_call: TRBV10-3
cdr3_length: 14
clone_size: -
cdr3_nt: TGTGCCATCAGTGAGGGGAAGTGGGGCGGTGGCTACACCTTC
cdr3_aa: CAISEGKWGGGYTF

j_call: TRBJ1-2
d_call: -
v_call: TRBV5-6
cdr3_length: 15
clone_size: -
cdr3_nt: TGTGCCAGCAGCTTGGTCAGGGTGGGTTCCTATGGCTACACCTTC
cdr3_aa: CASSLVRVGSYGYTF

j_call: TRBJ1-1
d_call: TRBD1
v_call: TRBV24-1
cdr3_length: 15
clone_size: once
cdr3_nt: TGTGCCACCAGTGATTCGCGGACAGGGAACACTGAAGCTTTCTTT
cdr3_aa: CATSDSRTGNTEAFF

j_call: TRBJ2-7
d_call: -
v_call: TRBV12-3/TRBV12-4
cdr3_length: 13
clone_size: -
cdr3_nt: TGTGCCAGCAGTCGGACCAGGGAGGAGGAGCAGTACTTC
cdr3_aa: CASSRTREEEQYF

j_call: TRBJ1-1
d_call: -
v_call: TRBV29-1
cdr3_length: 13
clone_size: -
cdr3_nt: TGCAGCCCGGGGGCCTCCCCGGAAGGCGGAGCTTTCTTT
cdr3_aa: CSPGASPEGGAFF

j_call: TRBJ1-2
d_call: -
v_call: TRBV18
cdr3_length: 13
clone_size: -
cdr3_nt: TGTGCCAGCTCGGAGGGGACTGACTATGGCTACACCTTC
cdr3_aa: CASSEGTDYGYTF

j_call: TRBJ2-5
d_call: -
v_call: TRBV6-2/TRBV6-3
cdr3_length: 14
clone_size: -
cdr3_nt: TGTGCCAGCAGTTACTCGCGCCGCGGCGAGACCCAGTACTTC
cdr3_aa: CASSYSRRGETQYF

j_call: TRBJ2-3
d_call: TRBD2
v_call: TRBV4-3
cdr3_length: 18
clone_size: -
cdr3_nt: TGCGCCAGCAGCCAAGATAGCGGGGGGGCCCTATCGGCAGATACGCAGTATTTT
cdr3_aa: CASSQDSGGALSADTQYF

j_call: TRBJ2-5
d_call: -
v_call: TRBV6-6
cdr3_length: 15
clone_size: -
cdr3_nt: TGTGCCAGCAGTTACTCCGGGACACTCCAAGAGACCCAGTACTTC
cdr3_aa: CASSYSGTLQETQYF

j_call: TRBJ1-5
d_call: -
v_call: TRBV18
cdr3_length: 13
clone_size: -
cdr3_nt: TGTGCCAGCTCACGGAGCGGGAATCAGCCCCAGCATTTT
cdr3_aa: CASSRSGNQPQHF

j_call: TRBJ1-2
d_call: -
v_call: TRBV2
cdr3_length: 17
clone_size: few
cdr3_nt: TGTGCCAGCAGTGAAGGGCGGGGTGCAGGCTCTAACTATGGCTACACCTTC
cdr3_aa: CASSEGRGAGSNYGYTF

j_call: TRBJ2-1
d_call: -
v_call: TRBV5-1
cdr3_length: 17
clone_size: few
cdr3_nt: TGCGCCAGCAGTTCCTACCTGGGGGGGGCTGTCTACAATGAGCAGTTCTTC
cdr3_aa: CASSSYLGGAVYNEQFF

j_call: TRBJ1-3
d_call: -
v_call: TRBV11-2
cdr3_length: 14
clone_size: -
cdr3_nt: TGTGCCAGCAGCTTCCCTAGGTCTGGAAACACCATATATTTT
cdr3_aa: CASSFPRSGNTIYF

j_call: TRBJ1-1
d_call: -
v_call: TRBV4-1
cdr3_length: 15
clone_size: -
cdr3_nt: TGCGCCAGCAGCCAAGGATGGGGGGATAGGCCTGAAGCTTTCTTT
cdr3_aa: CASSQGWGDRPEAFF

j_call: TRBJ2-7
d_call: -
v_call: TRBV21-1
cdr3_length: 16
clone_size: -
cdr3_nt: TGTGCCAGCAGCAGATGGACTAGCGGGCAATACTACGAGCAGTACTTC
cdr3_aa: CASSRWTSGQYYEQYF

j_call: TRBJ2-7
d_call: TRBD2
v_call: TRBV11-2
cdr3_length: 15
clone_size: -
cdr3_nt: TGTGCCAGCAGCTTAGCTAGCGGGAGAGCCTACGAGCAGTACTTC
cdr3_aa: CASSLASGRAYEQYF

j_call: TRBJ2-1
d_call: -
v_call: TRBV12-3/TRBV12-4
cdr3_length: 11
clone_size: -
cdr3_nt: TGTGCCAGCACCTTGAGGGCTAAGCAGTTCTTC
cdr3_aa: CASTLRAKQFF

j_call: TRBJ2-3
d_call: TRBD2
v_call: TRBV5-1
cdr3_length: 17
clone_size: -
cdr3_nt: TGCGCCAGCAGCTTCAGTACTAGCGGTTTTCGCACAGATACGCAGTATTTT
cdr3_aa: CASSFSTSGFRTDTQYF

j_call: TRBJ2-7
d_call: TRBD2
v_call: TRBV7-8
cdr3_length: 12
clone_size: few
cdr3_nt: TGTGCCAGCAGTTGGGGGGGCTACGAGCAGTACTTC
cdr3_aa: CASSWGGYEQYF

j_call: TRBJ1-5
d_call: -
v_call: TRBV18
cdr3_length: 15
clone_size: -
cdr3_nt: TGTGCCAGCTCACCAGGGACACAAGACGATCAGCCCCAGCATTTT
cdr3_aa: CASSPGTQDDQPQHF